This T cell receptor (beta chain) was sequenced during a study of regulatory T cells in long-lasting Graves disease. Study-wide points: TRBV28 was favored in persistent disease, as were TRBJ1-2 and TRBJ2-5.

Arm-PCR with iRepertoire HTBI primers amplified the CDR3 regions for these TCR beta libraries. Via MiXCR, TCRdb re-called the multiplex PCR reads, giving one row per CDR3 protein. The sample includes 620,000 or so distinct CDR3 sequences, 15% to 20% of them seen just once. Regarding this clonotype: What it recognizes is unknown.

The V end was cut by 3 bases, the J end by 2 bases, with 14 bases between. This CDR3 contains 15 residues. Germline assignment: CDR1 DFQATT and CDR2 SNEGSKA (reference sequence). Time point denoted: newly diagnosed GD, antithyroid drugs for less than 3 months. Isolated PBMC RNA provided the starting material for the TCR library. Each of the patients was recruited from an endocrinology department situated in Xi'an, China. The sample was also reused in another study, on T cells in Graves' hyperthyroidism and ophthalmopathy. That investigation notes: A model built on 13 V-J features separated ophthalmopathy from stable hyperthyroidism.

The receptor was isolated from a woman in her 30s with Graves disease. The sequencing here drew on peripheral blood mononuclear cells (PBMCs), taken at new diagnosis, from a patient treated with antithyroid drugs. This chain links TRBV20-1 with TRBJ1-5, with D perhaps matching TRBD1 (5 bases). The CDR3 sequence: CSASKCGGCNQPQHF. The DNA for the CDR3 is TGCAGTGCTAGTAAATGCGGGGGTTGCAATCAGCCCCAGCATTTT.